Presented here are 16 T cell receptor beta chains from one specimen sequenced in a study of blood T cell repertoires in COVID-19. Assay: immunoSEQ multiplex PCR; the TCRdb copy retains only in-frame clones and omits some. The sample yields fewer than 90,000 clones, about nine tenths seen once. Sequenced material: peripheral blood. These receptors all come from a male donor with acute or convalescent COVID-19.

This clone was seen a few times. The rearrangement joins TRBV5-6 to TRBJ1-3, with unresolved D. Germline V CDR1 and CDR2: SGHDT, YYEEEE. The V and J ends lost 1 base and 3 bases respectively, with 8 bases between them. CDR3 length equals 14 residues. The DNA of the CDR3 is TGTGCCAGCAGCTTGCGGGTTAGTGGAAACACCATATATTTT. Translated, it gives CASSLRVSGNTIYF.

The J gene is TRBJ1-1, the V gene TRBV5-6; 9 bases fit TRBD1. The CDR3 totals 15 residues. Germline values: CDR1 SGHDT, CDR2 YYEEEE. V lost 3 bases to trimming and J lost 5 bases; unmatched junction nucleotides: 8. In DNA form, the CDR3 reads TGTGCCAGCAGCTCCAACAGGGGGCAATGGACTGAAGCTTTCTTT. This sequence encodes CASSSNRGQWTEAFF.

This chain uses TRBV13 with TRBJ2-3, with D possibly being TRBD1 (6 bases). V dropped 5 bases and J dropped 9 bases, with 15 bases sitting between them. CDR1 is PRHDT and CDR2 is FYEKMQ in the germline V gene (reference sequence). CDR3 size: 13 residues. This chain's CDR3 is CASSPVGANTQYF. DNA for the CDR3: TGTGCCAGCAGCCCCGTGGGGGCGAACACGCAGTATTTT.

This clone was picked up a small number of times. The chain employs TRBV7-8 and TRBJ1-2; 8 bases fit TRBD1. The germline V gene encodes CDR1 SGHVS and CDR2 FQNEAQ. V shed 2 bases, J shed 7 bases, and the junction held 15 bases outside the gene matches. The CDR3 consists of 17 residues. This chain's CDR3 is CASSLLQGANVYVGYTF. The CDR3 bases are TGTGCCAGCAGCTTACTCCAGGGGGCGAATGTCTACGTTGGCTACACCTTC.

CDR3 coding DNA: TGTGCCAGCAGCTCCCGGGACAGGGGCCCTAGCGGGGGCCTGGATACGCAGTATTTT. Its protein product is CASSSRDRGPSGGLDTQYF. The chain has TRBV5-5 and TRBJ2-3, with D perhaps assigned TRBD1 or TRBD2 (10 bases each). Between the trimmed V and J ends, which lost 3 bases and 6 bases, there was a span of 29 bases. Germline V CDR1 and CDR2: SGHKS, YYEKEE (reference sequence). This CDR3 spans 19 amino acids.

The chain employs TRBV5-4 and TRBJ2-7; D gene uncertain. The CDR3 loop spans 13 amino acids. Germline-derived CDR1 and CDR2 are SGHNT and YYREEE (reference sequence). V was shortened by 0 bases and J by 2 bases, with 6 bases between the two germline ends. Here the CDR3 DNA reads TGTGCCAGCAGCTTGGCACCTACCTACGAGCAGTACTTC. Its protein product is CASSLAPTYEQYF.

The rearrangement links TRBV5-4 to TRBJ2-6; no clear D gene. The CDR3 loop spans 15 amino acids. V was clipped by 3 bases and J by 0 bases, with 7 bases between them. Germline V gene lookup returns CDR1 SGHNT and CDR2 YYREEE (reference sequence). The CDR3 here is CASSYQSSGANVLTF. The CDR3 DNA sequence: TGTGCCAGCAGCTATCAATCCTCTGGGGCCAACGTCCTGACTTTC.

The chain recombines TRBV9 with TRBJ2-1, with 7 positions matching TRBD2. J gave up 5 bases and V 0 bases, and 8 bases lay outside the gene matches. Germline V gene lookup returns CDR1 SGDLS and CDR2 YYNGEE. There are 16 residues in the CDR3. CDR3 sequence (DNA): TGTGCCAGCAGCGTAGATGGCGGGGGACTCAACAATGAGCAGTTCTTC. This gives the protein CASSVDGGGLNNEQFF.

V usage is TRBV5-1 and J usage is TRBJ1-5; 7 positions agree with TRBD1. V was pared by 3 bases and J by 5 bases, with 20 bases of the junction left unmatched. The germline V gene has CDR1 SGHRS and CDR2 YFSETQ. The CDR3 extends over 19 amino acids. Written as DNA, the CDR3 is TGCGCCAGCAGCTCGGAAGGGCGACAGGGAGTTCTGTCGGATCAGCCCCAGCATTTT. Translated, it gives CASSSEGRQGVLSDQPQHF. The full variable domain, rest sourced from reference TRBV5-1 and TRBJ1-5, is KAGVTQTPRYLIKTRGQQVTLSCSPISGHRSVSWYQQTPGQGLQFLFEYFSETQRNKGNFPGRFSGRQFSNSRSEMNVSTLELGDSALYLCASSSEGRQGVLSDQPQHFGDGTRLSIL.

CDR3 sequence: CASSSRGRSNQPQHF. CDR3 nucleotides: TGTGCCAGTAGTAGCAGGGGCCGAAGCAATCAGCCCCAGCATTTT. The rearrangement links TRBV19 to TRBJ1-5; D is perhaps TRBD1 (6 bases). Trimming shortened V by 4 bases and J by 1 base, and 11 bases separated the two germline ends. Per germline, CDR1 LNHDA and CDR2 SQIVND (reference sequence). CDR3 length equals 15 residues.

This sequence joins TRBV5-1 and TRBJ2-6; 7 nucleotides agree with TRBD1. CDR1 is SGHRS and CDR2 is YFSETQ in the germline V gene. With 4 bases clipped from V and 0 bases from J, the junction kept 13 bases outside the gene matches. The CDR3 has 19 amino acids. The CDR3 DNA is TGCGCCAGCAGCCCTACACCAGGGGGTTATAACTCTGGGGCCAACGTCCTGACTTTC. Residues: CASSPTPGGYNSGANVLTF. Full variable domain (rest looked up from reference TRBV5-1 and TRBJ2-6): KAGVTQTPRYLIKTRGQQVTLSCSPISGHRSVSWYQQTPGQGLQFLFEYFSETQRNKGNFPGRFSGRQFSNSRSEMNVSTLELGDSALYLCASSPTPGGYNSGANVLTFGAGSRLTVL.

The chain links TRBV7-3 to TRBJ2-2, with a possible D match to TRBD2 (7 bases). V was shortened by 5 bases and J by 4 bases, with 17 bases between the two germline ends. Germline CDR1 and CDR2: SGHTA and FQGTGA. This CDR3 contains 16 residues. In DNA, the CDR3 is TGTGCCAGCAGCCCGGTCGGGGGGCGCGTCACCGGGGAGCTGTTTTTT. This codes for CASSPVGGRVTGELFF.

The V call is TRBV20-1, the J call TRBJ1-2; possibly TRBD1 for D (6 bases). The germline CDR1 and CDR2 sequences are DFQATT and SNEGSKA (reference sequence). The CDR3 consists of 14 residues. V shed 3 bases and J shed 8 bases, with 19 bases lying between them. The CDR3 DNA is TGCAGTGCTAGTGAGTGGGGGGGGCGAGGCGGCTACACCTTC. Translating gives CSASEWGGRGGYTF.

The J gene is TRBJ1-5, the V gene TRBV24-1; D ambiguous. Germline V CDR1 and CDR2: KGHDR, SFDVKD. V was pared by 2 bases and J by 8 bases, with 15 bases between. This CDR3 has 15 residues. The CDR3 loop reads CATSDSSSVVEPQHF. The CDR3 bases are TGTGCCACCAGTGATTCGTCCAGCGTTGTAGAGCCCCAGCATTTT.

This sequence joins TRBV5-1 and TRBJ2-2, with D possibly being TRBD1 (6 bases). V lost 7 bases and J 4 bases, leaving 11 bases between the germline ends. The CDR3 sequence is 13 residues long. Germline CDR1 and CDR2: SGHRS and YFSETQ. In nucleotides, the CDR3 is TGCGCCAGCGGAACAGGGCCCACCGGGGAGCTGTTTTTT. Its protein is CASGTGPTGELFF.

The chain carries TRBV6-2 or TRBV6-3 and TRBJ1-5; D perhaps matches TRBD1 (6 bases). The CDR3 consists of 14 residues. Germline V lookup: CDR1 MNHEY, CDR2 SVGEGT. V lost 5 bases, J lost 6 bases, and 14 bases lay in between. The CDR3 DNA reads TGTGCCAGCAGTCGCCAGGGGATGGGTCAGCCCCAGCATTTT. Translation: CASSRQGMGQPQHF.